These 29 T cell receptor beta chains came from one sample sequenced in a study of blood T cell repertoires in COVID-19. Assay: immunoSEQ multiplex PCR; the TCRdb copy retains only in-frame clones and omits some. The repertoire includes about 210,000 clones, 83% of them detected once, and about 7.4% sits in the top ten. Sequenced material: peripheral blood. All receptors come from a woman aged 45-65 years with acute or convalescent COVID-19.

In nucleotides, the CDR3 is TGTGCCAGCAGCCAACTACTGCAAAAACTGTTTTTT. It specifies CASSQLLQKLFF. V usage is TRBV3-1 (or the pseudogene TRBV3-2) and J usage is TRBJ1-4, with unresolved D. The CDR3 is 12 residues long. Trimming shortened V by 2 bases and J by 9 bases, and 7 bases separated the two germline ends. CDR1 and CDR2 from the germline V gene are LGHDT and YNNKEL (reference sequence).

This clone was seen a few times. The chain recombines TRBV5-6 with TRBJ2-5; D might be TRBD2 (6 bases). CDR3 size: 14 residues. Germline CDR1 reads SGHDT; CDR2 reads YYEEEE. V was trimmed by 0 bases and J by 5 bases, leaving 11 bases between them. CDR3 loop: CASSLAGGAETQYF. The DNA for the CDR3 is TGTGCCAGCAGCTTGGCCGGCGGGGCTGAGACCCAGTACTTC.

This clone has only a few counts. This chain uses TRBV6-1 with TRBJ1-3; 7 nucleotides agree with TRBD1. This CDR3 region has 16 residues. Germline V gene sequence: CDR1 MNHNS, CDR2 SASEGT. V lost 0 bases and J lost 3; bases outside the gene matches: 5. CDR3 sequence reads: CASSEAPTGLGNTIYF. In DNA form, the CDR3 reads TGTGCCAGCAGTGAAGCTCCGACAGGGCTTGGAAACACCATATATTTT.

The chain has TRBV18 and TRBJ2-1; tentatively, D is TRBD1 (6 bases). Looked up from germline, CDR1 is KGHSH and CDR2 is LQKENI. Trimming removed 6 bases at V and 2 bases at J, with 20 bases between. This CDR3 spans 17 amino acids. CDR3 sequence (DNA): TGTGCCAGCTCGCGGAGCTTTTTACAGGGACCCTACAATGAGCAGTTCTTC. Translated, it gives CASSRSFLQGPYNEQFF.

This sequence joins TRBV9 and TRBJ2-7; the match to TRBD2 covers 9 bases. The CDR3 covers 16 residues. The junction had 13 bases not matched to a gene; V was cut back by 3 bases and J by 6 bases. Germline loops: CDR1 SGDLS, CDR2 YYNGEE. DNA for the CDR3: TGTGCCAGCAGCGGCGCCCCCGGGACTAGCATCGTCGAGCAGTACTTC. This translates into CASSGAPGTSIVEQYF.

Notes on this clone: The sample holds other DNA sequences that translate to the same CDR3. The chain combines TRBV27 with TRBJ2-5, with 10 positions matching TRBD1. Trimming cost V 6 bases and J 5 bases; bases outside gene matches: 6. This CDR3 spans 14 amino acids. The V gene's germline CDR1 is MNHEY and CDR2 SMNVEV (reference sequence). The CDR3 is CASSWGQGRETQYF. In DNA, the CDR3 is TGTGCCAGCAGCTGGGGACAGGGGCGGGAGACCCAGTACTTC.

The gene calls are TRBV18 and TRBJ2-7; the match to TRBD1 covers 7 bases. Trimming took 3 bases from V and 0 from J; bases not matched to a gene: 2. Germline values: CDR1 KGHSH, CDR2 LQKENI. This CDR3 comprises 14 residues. CDR3 nucleotide sequence: TGTGCCAGCTCACCGGGGACAGTCTCCTACGAGCAGTACTTC. Translated, it gives CASSPGTVSYEQYF. Full variable domain (rest looked up from reference TRBV18 and TRBJ2-7): NAGVMQNPRHLVRRRGQEARLRCSPMKGHSHVYWYRQLPEEGLKFMVYLQKENIIDESGMPKERFSAEFPKEGPSILRIQQVVRGDSAAYFCASSPGTVSYEQYFGPGTRLTVT.

The chain recombines TRBV12-3 or TRBV12-4 with TRBJ2-7; no firm D call. V dropped 7 bases and J dropped 5 bases, with 6 bases sitting between them. The CDR3 covers 10 residues. CDR3: CASMGHEQYF. The CDR3, as DNA: TGTGCCAGCATGGGCCACGAGCAGTACTTC.

This clone was picked up a small number of times. Other DNA sequences in the same sample also yield this CDR3. The chain combines TRBV2 with TRBJ1-1, with D tentatively TRBD1 (5 bases). V gave up 1 base and J gave up 5 bases, with 11 bases separating them. Germline V lookup: CDR1 SNHLY, CDR2 FYNNEI. This CDR3 contains 14 residues. The CDR3 here is CASSEDRRDTEAFF. CDR3 nucleotides: TGTGCCAGCAGTGAAGACAGGCGGGATACTGAAGCTTTCTTT.

J is TRBJ2-4 and V is TRBV3-1 (or the pseudogene TRBV3-2); 9 nucleotides line up with TRBD2. Germline CDR1 is LGHDT and CDR2 is YNNKEL (reference sequence). V lost 3 bases, J lost 7 bases, and 7 bases stayed unmatched. The CDR3 has 15 residues. The CDR3 spells CASSHHSGRGNIQYF. The CDR3 DNA sequence: TGTGCCAGCAGCCACCATAGCGGGAGAGGGAACATTCAGTACTTC.

The genes are TRBV29-1 and TRBJ2-2; possibly TRBD1 for D (5 bases). The CDR3 is made up of 13 amino acids. CDR1 is SQVTM and CDR2 is ANQGSEA in the germline V gene. V shed 1 base and J shed 5 bases, with 8 bases lying between them. The CDR3 protein is CSVEGQGTGELFF. CDR3 nucleotides: TGCAGCGTTGAAGGTCAGGGTACCGGGGAGCTGTTTTTT.

The chain couples TRBV7-2 to TRBJ2-5; TRBD1 aligns across 7 bases. Trimming took 5 bases from V and 5 from J; bases not matched to a gene: 5. Germline V gene lookup returns CDR1 SGHTA and CDR2 FQGNSA. The CDR3 contains 13 residues. This CDR3 is CASSQGQKETQYF. For the CDR3, the DNA is TGTGCCAGCAGCCAGGGACAGAAGGAGACCCAGTACTTC.

This clone is a singleton in its sample. The J gene is TRBJ2-5, the V gene TRBV18; 8 bases are shared with TRBD1. The CDR3 extends over 19 amino acids. The germline V gene encodes CDR1 KGHSH and CDR2 LQKENI. V was clipped by 3 bases and J by 2 bases; unmatched bases: 17. The CDR3 bases are TGTGCCAGCTCACCCCCCAGGGGGCGAATTGGAGGCCTTCAAGAGACCCAGTACTTC. Amino acid sequence: CASSPPRGRIGGLQETQYF.

The chain joins TRBV28 to TRBJ2-3, with 10 bases identical to TRBD2. The germline V gene encodes CDR1 MDHEN and CDR2 SYDVKM. Germline trimming cut 5 bases from V and 2 bases from J; bases unmatched to any gene: 4. This CDR3 spans 15 amino acids. DNA of the CDR3: TGTGCCAGCAGTGGGGGACTAGCGAACACAGATACGCAGTATTTT. Residues: CASSGGLANTDTQYF.

This chain uses TRBV19 with TRBJ2-1; TRBD1 matches at 7 bases. After removal of 8 bases from V and 7 bases from J, the junction contained 11 bases not matched to a gene. CDR3 length equals 14 residues. The germline V gene encodes CDR1 LNHDA and CDR2 SQIVND (reference sequence). The CDR3 loop reads CASPRKGAKNEQFF. The CDR3 region has the DNA TGTGCCAGTCCCCGAAAGGGGGCTAAAAATGAGCAGTTCTTC.

V is TRBV20-1 and J is TRBJ2-1; no firm D call. The CDR3 has 11 amino acids. Trimming removed 6 bases from V and 16 bases from J, with 19 bases in between. Germline values: CDR1 DFQATT, CDR2 SNEGSKA (reference sequence). This CDR3 reads CSAAGGPNNFF. In DNA form, the CDR3 reads TGCAGTGCGGCCGGTGGGCCCAATAACTTCTTC.

J is TRBJ1-5 and V is TRBV7-7; a weak D match, TRBD1 (6 bases). Germline lookup yields CDR1 SSHAT and CDR2 FNYEAQ (reference sequence). V was trimmed by 3 bases and J by 5 bases, leaving 14 bases between them. The CDR3 length is 15 residues. The CDR3 reads CASSFSTGSHQPQHF. CDR3 coding DNA: TGTGCCAGCAGCTTCTCAACAGGGAGCCATCAGCCCCAGCATTTT.

This clone was counted a few times. CDR3 amino acids: CASSIETGGTGELFF. The CDR3 DNA reads as TGTGCCAGTAGTATAGAGACAGGGGGCACCGGGGAGCTGTTTTTT. The chain couples TRBV19 to TRBJ2-2, with 9 positions matching TRBD1. CDR3 length: 15 residues. V trimming: 0 bases; J trimming: 4 bases; junction bases outside the gene matches: 0. Germline CDR1 LNHDA, CDR2 SQIVND (reference sequence).

The chain carries TRBV10-2 and TRBJ1-6; D gene ambiguous. Trimming removed 2 bases from V and 8 bases from J, with 10 bases in between. The CDR3 has 14 residues. The germline V gene has CDR1 WSHSY and CDR2 SAAADI. CDR3 amino acids: CASSEDIFYSPLHF. Here the CDR3 DNA reads TGCGCCAGCAGTGAGGACATTTTCTATTCACCCCTCCACTTT.

The V and J genes are TRBV3-1 (or the pseudogene TRBV3-2) and TRBJ2-2, with TRBD2 matching over 8 bases. This CDR3 spans 20 amino acids. Germline V lookup: CDR1 LGHDT, CDR2 YNNKEL (reference sequence). V shed 2 bases and J 1 base; nucleotides not matched to a gene: 15. The CDR3 here is CASSQRAPGGLAGNTGELFF. As DNA, the CDR3 is TGTGCCAGCAGCCAAAGGGCTCCTGGGGGGCTAGCGGGGAACACCGGGGAGCTGTTTTTT.

The gene calls are TRBV6-5 and TRBJ2-2, with 8 nucleotides matching TRBD2. CDR3 length equals 14 residues. CDR1 and CDR2 (germline): MNHEY, SVGAGI. V shed 10 bases, J shed 2 bases, and the junction held 6 bases outside the gene matches. The CDR3 region is CATLRGGNTGELFF. CDR3 bases: TGTGCCACCCTCCGGGGGGGAAACACCGGGGAGCTGTTTTTT.

V gene TRBV28 combines with J gene TRBJ2-7, with a tentative D call TRBD1 (6 bases). With 1 base removed from V and 4 bases from J, the gap between germline ends came to 14 bases. Per the germline V gene, CDR1 is MDHEN and CDR2 is SYDVKM. The CDR3 length is 15 residues. As DNA, the CDR3 is TGTGCCAGCAGTTTATTTGGACAGCCTAATTACGAGCAGTACTTC. Protein: CASSLFGQPNYEQYF.

The genes are TRBV7-9 and TRBJ2-5; 7 nucleotides align to TRBD2. Germline-derived CDR1 and CDR2 are SEHNR and FQNEAQ (reference sequence). The trim removed 5 bases at V and 5 bases at J, leaving 11 bases unmatched. The CDR3 covers 15 residues. CDR3 DNA sequence: TGTGCCAGCAGCCGTCGCGGGAGATCGTATGAGACCCAGTACTTC. Its protein product is CASSRRGRSYETQYF.

The chain carries TRBV7-2 and TRBJ2-7, with TRBD1 as a possible D gene (5 bases). Trimming took off 1 base at V and 7 bases at J, with 11 bases between the two ends. Germline V gives CDR1 SGHTA, CDR2 FQGNSA. This CDR3 is 13 amino acids long. The CDR3: CASSLVESGEQYF. CDR3 sequence (DNA): TGTGCCAGCAGCTTAGTAGAGTCAGGGGAGCAGTACTTC. Looking up the rest from reference TRBV7-2 and TRBJ2-7 gives the full variable domain: GAGVSQSPSNKVTEKGKDVELRCDPISGHTALYWYRQSLGQGLEFLIYFQGNSAPDKSGLPSDRFSAERTGGSVSTLTIQRTQQEDSAVYLCASSLVESGEQYFGPGTRLTVT.

The chain has TRBV6-5 and TRBJ2-5; D perhaps matches TRBD2 (6 bases). The CDR3 extends over 15 amino acids. Trimming shortened V by 7 bases and J by 1 base, and 16 bases separated the two germline ends. Germline CDR1 reads MNHEY; CDR2 reads SVGAGI. CDR3 nucleotide sequence: TGTGCCAGCATCAAACCGGGAGCCCGCCAAGAGACCCAGTACTTC. As protein: CASIKPGARQETQYF.

V usage is TRBV21-1 and J usage is TRBJ1-2; TRBD1, as called in the table, went unchecked against the DNA. TRBV21-1 is reported as a pseudogene. The CDR3 contains 16 residues. The CDR3 DNA is TGTGCCAGCAGCAAAGTGGGATGTTGTTTGGGGGCTGGCTACACCTTC. It translates to CASSKVGCCLGAGYTF.

For the CDR3, the DNA is TGTGCCACCAGTGACCCCGGACAGGGAGGGAGTGAGCAGTTCTTC. It is translated as CATSDPGQGGSEQFF. The rearrangement uses TRBV24-1 and TRBJ2-1, with TRBD1 as a possible D gene (8 bases). The CDR3 loop spans 15 amino acids. CDR1 and CDR2 from the germline V gene are KGHDR and SFDVKD. V lost 4 bases and J lost 9, with 18 bases in between.

This chain links TRBV6-6 with TRBJ2-3; 7 bases agree with TRBD1. Germline values: CDR1 MNHNY, CDR2 SVGAGI (reference sequence). The CDR3 loop spans 16 amino acids. Trimming removed 3 bases from V and 5 bases from J; junction bases left unmatched: 11. The CDR3 nucleotides read TGTGCCAGCAGTTATGCCACAGGGGCTAATGAAGATACGCAGTATTTT. Translation gives CASSYATGANEDTQYF.

The chain joins TRBV5-4 to TRBJ2-5; TRBD2 matches 9 bases. CDR3 length: 18 residues. Trimming took 4 bases from V and 5 from J; bases not matched to a gene: 18. Per the germline V gene, CDR1 is SGHNT and CDR2 is YYREEE (reference sequence). CDR3 sequence: CASSRSRGLAGLRETQYF. The CDR3 bases are TGTGCCAGCAGCCGGTCACGGGGGCTAGCGGGACTCCGGGAGACCCAGTACTTC.